A single sample is the source of the 19 T cell receptor beta chains below, sequenced in a study of CXCR3-negative and CXCR3-positive naive CD8 T cells. Regarding the study as a whole: CXCR3-positive naive cells carried more hydrophobic TRB CDR3s than CXCR3-negative naive cells did.

5' RACE with UMI labels generated the TRB cDNA libraries. One entry per CDR3 protein, without DNA, is what TCRdb gives after re-calling the 5' RACE reads. This table lists about 92,000 distinct CDR3 sequences. These receptors' antigens are unknown. Sequencing was carried out using naive CXCR3+ CD8+ T cells from blood. The subset denotes: CD45RO-CCR7+CD27+CD95- naive CD8+ T cells expressing CXCR3 (TNR3+). The receptors originated from a human donor in good health. Some clones in this sample may be carry-over from other donors' samples.

V gene TRBV29-1 combines with J gene TRBJ2-7. Germline V gene lookup returns CDR1 SQVTM and CDR2 ANQGSEA. The CDR3 contains 12 residues. The CDR3 spells CSVVEVGYEQYF.

The gene calls are TRBV28 and TRBJ2-1; TCRdb picks TRBD2, but there is no DNA to check that call. The CDR3 is 20 amino acids. Germline V gene data show CDR1 as MDHEN and CDR2 as SYDVKM. This chain's CDR3 is CASSLWVSLVGGDGAYEQFF.

V and J are TRBV6-5 and TRBJ2-7. The CDR3 covers 14 residues. Germline CDR1 is MNHEY and CDR2 is SVGAGI. Here the CDR3 reads CASSYDERAYEQYF.

The rearrangement links TRBV5-1 to TRBJ2-7; the TCRdb call, TRBD1, lacks DNA for checking. CDR1 is SGHRS, CDR2 YFSETQ, per germline. The CDR3 consists of 12 residues. The CDR3 loop reads CASSLAGDEQYF.

This rearrangement joins TRBV28 to TRBJ2-7. CDR1 is MDHEN and CDR2 is SYDVKM in the germline V gene. The CDR3 spans 13 residues. The CDR3 protein is CASRGGASYEQYF.

The CDR3 is CSARAGDSYNEQFF. The chain employs TRBV20-1 and TRBJ2-1; TCRdb's assignment of TRBD1 cannot be checked, as there is no DNA. The length of the CDR3 is 14 residues. Germline CDR1 DFQATT, CDR2 SNEGSKA (reference sequence).

V gene TRBV19 combines with J gene TRBJ1-3. Germline V gives CDR1 LNHDA, CDR2 SQIVND (reference sequence). This CDR3 spans 11 amino acids. CDR3 region: CASSLLDTIYF.

The gene calls are TRBV3-1 and TRBJ2-1; there is no DNA to check the TCRdb D call of TRBD2. The germline V gene has CDR1 LGHDT and CDR2 YNNKEL (reference sequence). This CDR3 region has 16 residues. The CDR3 loop reads CASSHLYSTGSIEQFF.

This chain connects TRBV3-1 to TRBJ2-1. This CDR3 spans 16 amino acids. CDR1 is LGHDT, CDR2 YNNKEL, per germline (reference sequence). The CDR3 sequence is CASSQLQHISYNEQFF.

The chain combines TRBV3-2 with TRBJ1-1. TRBV3-2 is listed as a pseudogene. This CDR3 contains 17 residues. The CDR3 loop is CASSQNGAQRTETEAFF.

The chain couples TRBV21-1 to TRBJ2-3; TCRdb returns TRBD2, unconfirmable since there is no DNA. TRBV21-1 is a known pseudogene. CDR3 length: 15 amino acids. The CDR3 sequence is CASSRGGYGTDTQYF.

This rearrangement joins TRBV3-1 to TRBJ2-1; TCRdb returns TRBD2, unconfirmable since there is no DNA. Germline values: CDR1 LGHDT, CDR2 YNNKEL (reference sequence). There are 12 residues in the CDR3. This CDR3 reads CASSGERNEQFF.

The rearrangement uses TRBV28 and TRBJ1-4. CDR1 and CDR2 (germline): MDHEN, SYDVKM. CDR3 length equals 16 residues. The CDR3 region is CASSWGLDSEGEKLFF. Using reference TRBV28 and TRBJ1-4 for the parts outside the CDR3, the full variable domain is DVKVTQSSRYLVKRTGEKVFLECVQDMDHENMFWYRQDPGLGLRLIYFSYDVKMKEKGDIPEGYSVSREKKERFSLILESASTNQTSMYLCASSWGLDSEGEKLFFGSGTQLSVL.

The V gene is TRBV7-9, the J gene TRBJ2-7; the D call of TRBD2 rests on TCRdb alone, since no DNA is present to check it. Germline lookup yields CDR1 SEHNR and CDR2 FQNEAQ (reference sequence). This CDR3 is 15 amino acids long. This CDR3 reads CASSLGLAGDHEQYF.

The rearrangement uses TRBV14 and TRBJ2-6; absent DNA, TCRdb's TRBD1 call cannot be checked. This CDR3 region has 18 residues. CDR1 is SGHDN, CDR2 FVKESK, per germline. The CDR3: CASSQTGTGLAGANVLTF.

The chain links TRBV18 to TRBJ2-3; the D gene TCRdb calls, TRBD2, cannot be checked with no DNA. The CDR3 consists of 15 residues. The germline V gene encodes CDR1 KGHSH and CDR2 LQKENI. CDR3 residues: CASSPVSGLGDTQYF.

This chain connects TRBV9 to TRBJ2-7; TCRdb outputs TRBD2, but without DNA this stays unchecked. The CDR3 consists of 16 residues. Per the germline V gene, CDR1 is SGDLS and CDR2 is YYNGEE. The CDR3 here is CASGTSGKVDPYEQYF.

J is TRBJ1-2 and V is TRBV28; TCRdb calls TRBD1, which cannot be checked without DNA. The CDR3 has 19 amino acids. Germline CDR1 is MDHEN and CDR2 is SYDVKM. The CDR3 spells CASSLYPLFDRENNYGYTF.

The gene calls are TRBV28 and TRBJ2-7; TCRdb picks TRBD1, but there is no DNA to check that call. Germline CDR1 and CDR2: MDHEN and SYDVKM. This CDR3 is built from 12 residues. CDR3 amino acids: CASTTGDNEQYF.